This T cell receptor beta chain stems from a study of T cells after yellow fever vaccination. About the research overall: Low-cell-number fractions were prepared with SMART-Seq v4 Ultra Low Input.

Study-level points and caveats: A small proportion of clonotypes was detected in both the CD4 and CD8 compartments.

One entry per CDR3 protein results from TCRdb running MiXCR on the 5' RACE reads. The data contain some 290,000 distinct CDR3 sequences, roughly a tenth of them singletons. This CDR3 is built from 13 residues. Germline assignment: CDR1 LNHDA and CDR2 SQIVND (reference sequence). Trimming removed 3 bases from V and 6 bases from J, with 11 bases in between. Of note for this clonotype: Antigen specificity is unknown.

This TCR was sampled from a man younger than 35 who received the YFV17D yellow fever vaccine. This specimen consisted of CD4+ T cells sorted from PBMCs, obtained 45 days after the yellow fever booster vaccination. The J gene is TRBJ1-1, the V gene TRBV19, with a tentative D call TRBD1 (5 bases). The CDR3 DNA sequence: TGTGCCAGTAGTATTCAGGGTTCGGCTGAAGCTTTCTTT. This translates into CASSIQGSAEAFF.